What follows describes a single T cell receptor (beta chain). Its antigen is not identified. In the PCR, 60 Vbeta and 13 Jbeta primers were used. The method was immunoSEQ multiplex PCR; TCRdb's version includes in-frame clones alone and lacks a portion of them. Counted here are under 150,000 clones, roughly 78% occurring once; the ten biggest clones make up roughly 3.1%. Germline CDR1 is ENHRY and CDR2 is SYGVKD. The CDR3 has 16 amino acids. Trimming cost V 6 bases and J 11 bases, with 27 bases left between them. The sample comes from a study of cytomegalovirus exposure and HLA in healthy donors. Turning to the study itself: Among the approximately 400 genotyped donors, over 70% were placed in the Caucasian-associated ancestry cluster.

Study results and caveats: Later, TCR association rates were found to vary by HLA locus, highest for DRB1 and lowest for HLA-C.

The sequence was collected from a woman in her twenties or thirties in good health and CMV-seropositive. The chain couples TRBV10-3 to TRBJ2-3; D may be TRBD2 (7 bases). The sequencing sample was made of PBMCs. Written as DNA, the CDR3 is TGTGCCATCAGCCCTCTGGCGGGGGCGGCCGAGGTGGTGCAGTATTTT. Translated, it gives CAISPLAGAAEVVQYF.